This TCR beta chain comes out of a study of cytomegalovirus exposure and HLA in healthy donors. General study results and limits: The availability of immune exposure information extended only to CMV serostatus. A reported reduction in N-insertions relative to the roughly 610-donor mean was seen in an Asian-associated ancestry cluster in a later analysis.

PCR was performed using 60 Vbeta and 13 Jbeta primers. Repertoires were generated with immunoSEQ multiplex PCR, while TCRdb's copy carries only in-frame clones and drops some. The repertoire has fewer than 120,000 clones, 65% to 85% of them found once; the top ten carry less than 7.5%. On this clone: Its antigen is unknown.

Per the germline V gene, CDR1 is WSHSY and CDR2 is SAAADI. The CDR3 is 12 residues long. V lost 6 bases, J lost 1 base, and 6 bases lay in between. Donors were nominally healthy when sampled, though unrecorded immune exposures were likely. Sequencing was done on a sample of PBMCs. This rearrangement joins TRBV10-2 to TRBJ2-5; D is uncertain. This TCR was recovered from a young man in good health and CMV-seropositive. CDR3 residues: CASSYSQETQYF. DNA for the CDR3: TGCGCCAGCAGCTACAGCCAAGAGACCCAGTACTTC.